A selection of T cell receptor beta chains follows, all from one sample in a study of PD-1 blockade in classical Hodgkin lymphoma. The assay was immunoSEQ multiplex PCR, and TCRdb's table has in-frame clones only and misses some. The sample holds over 50,000 clones, roughly 80% seen once. The sequencing here drew on peripheral blood mononuclear cells (PBMCs), taken at baseline. These receptors all come from a human donor with classical Hodgkin lymphoma. The CDR3 runs from the conserved cysteine through the conserved F or W. D genes are given only for firm matches. Clone size is stated in some rows and not others, as once, few, many or a class when expanded.

V gene	D gene	clone size	J gene	CDR3 DNA	CDR3 protein
TRBV27	.	.	TRBJ2-2	TGTGCCAGCAGCAGGGGGGACACCGGGGAGCTGTTTTTT	CASSRGDTGELFF
TRBV10-1	TRBD1	.	TRBJ1-5	TGCGCCAGTACGAGTACGACAGGGGGTATAGGACAGCCCCAGCATTTT	CASTSTTGGIGQPQHF
TRBV14	TRBD1	.	TRBJ1-2	TGTGCCAGCAGCCGGGGACAGGGGGGGAATGGCTACACCTTC	CASSRGQGGNGYTF
TRBV6-5	.	.	TRBJ1-5	TGTGCCAGCAGTTACTCGAACAGCAATCAGCCCCAGCATTTT	CASSYSNSNQPQHF
TRBV30	TRBD2	.	TRBJ2-1	TGTGCCTGGAGTAGACTAGCGGGAGGCGATGAGCAGTTCTTC	CAWSRLAGGDEQFF
TRBV7-9	.	.	TRBJ1-1	TGTGCCAGCAGCTTCGGACTTTCTGAAGCTTTCTTT	CASSFGLSEAFF
TRBV29-1	TRBD2	.	TRBJ2-7	TGCAGCGTTGGACTAGCGGAAAGCTCCTACGAGCAGTACTTC	CSVGLAESSYEQYF
TRBV18	.	.	TRBJ2-1	TGTGCCAGCTCGAACAGTGCTAGCTCCTACAATGAGCAGTTCTTC	CASSNSASSYNEQFF
TRBV7-2	.	.	TRBJ1-5	TGTGCCAGCAGCTTAGTACAGGCCAGCAATCAGCCCCAGCATTTT	CASSLVQASNQPQHF
TRBV9	.	.	TRBJ2-3	TGTGCCAGCAGCGTAGAGAGGGGACCCGATACGCAGTATTTT	CASSVERGPDTQYF
TRBV11-2	.	few	TRBJ2-3	TGTGCCAGCAGCTTAGTCACTACCACAGATACGCAGTATTTT	CASSLVTTTDTQYF
TRBV5-8	.	.	TRBJ1-1	TGTGCCAGCAGCTTGTCGGGCACTGAAGCTTTCTTT	CASSLSGTEAFF
TRBV2	TRBD1	.	TRBJ1-1	TGTGCCAGCAGGGGGACAGCGAACACTGAAGCTTTCTTT	CASRGTANTEAFF
TRBV9	TRBD1	.	TRBJ1-1	TGTGCCAGCAGCGTAGCTCAGGGGGGGATGAACACTGAAGCTTTCTTT	CASSVAQGGMNTEAFF
TRBV5-1	.	.	TRBJ1-2	TGCGCCAGCAGCTTGGGTACGGATCAGCTTTCTAACTATGGCTACACCTTC	CASSLGTDQLSNYGYTF
TRBV7-6	TRBD1	.	TRBJ1-2	TGTGCCAGCAGCCCCCGGGACAGCTCCCTCGGCTACACCTTC	CASSPRDSSLGYTF
TRBV30	.	.	TRBJ2-1	TGTGCCAGGGTAGCCTCCTACAATGAGCAGTTCTTC	CARVASYNEQFF
TRBV15	.	.	TRBJ2-1	TGTGCCACCAGCAGAGGGTATCGAGGTATTTCCTACAATGAGCAGTTCTTC	CATSRGYRGISYNEQFF
TRBV6-6	.	.	TRBJ2-5	TGTGCCAGCAGTAACTTCGCGGCCCGCGAGGGAGAGACCCAGTACTTC	CASSNFAAREGETQYF
TRBV4-3	.	.	TRBJ2-2	TGCGCCAGCAGCCGAATGCGAGGGCCAGAAACGACCGGGGAGCTGTTTTTT	CASSRMRGPETTGELFF
TRBV12-5	.	.	TRBJ2-5	TGTGCTAGTGGTTTGTTCCGAGGGGGGCGCGGAGAGACCCAGTACTTC	CASGLFRGGRGETQYF
TRBV2	.	.	TRBJ1-5	TGTGCCAGCTTCCCCGGGGCCCTTAGCAATCAGCCCCAGCATTTT	CASFPGALSNQPQHF
TRBV30	TRBD2	.	TRBJ2-1	TGTGCCTTCAAGGGACTAGCGGGAGTGCAGGAGCAGTTCTTC	CAFKGLAGVQEQFF
TRBV4-1	.	.	TRBJ2-1	TGCGCCAGCAGCCAAGAAACGGCAGGGGTTATATCGAATGAGCAGTTCTTC	CASSQETAGVISNEQFF
TRBV19	.	medium-sized	TRBJ2-1	TGTGCCAGTAGTATAGATAGGGCGGTAGCGGCTGGGAATGAGCAGTTCTTC	CASSIDRAVAAGNEQFF
TRBV10-3	TRBD1	.	TRBJ2-3	TGTGCCATCACCGGGACAGGGGGCAATAGCGCGACAGATACGCAGTATTTT	CAITGTGGNSATDTQYF
TRBV5-4	.	.	TRBJ2-3	TGTGCCAGCAGCTTGGGGGGCCGGGCTAGCACAGATACGCAGTATTTT	CASSLGGRASTDTQYF
TRBV9	.	.	TRBJ2-6	TGTGCCAGCAGCGTAGGACAGTCCCCCTCTGGGGCCAACGTCCTGACTTTC	CASSVGQSPSGANVLTF
TRBV9	TRBD2	.	TRBJ2-2	TGTGCCAGCAGCGTAGAACTAGCGGGCTTGTGGTCCGGGGAGCTGTTTTTT	CASSVELAGLWSGELFF